This T cell receptor beta chain originates from a study of blood T cell repertoires in COVID-19. The overall study: T cells, B-cell-depleted T cells, or PBMCs provided the cDNA or gDNA that served as material.

The germline V and J ends were trimmed by 4 bases and 0 bases, with 12 bases remaining between them. CDR1 and CDR2 from the germline V gene are MGHRA and YSYEKL. This CDR3 is built from 15 residues. In this sample, this clone turned up a few times. The table came from immunoSEQ multiplex PCR; TCRdb's copy has only in-frame clones and leaves some out. The sample has around 300,000 clones, approximately 90% seen once. The sample comprised PBMCs or T cells enriched from blood (not recorded which). The sequence was obtained from a woman aged 18-29 years who had recovered from COVID-19. This sequence joins TRBV4-1 and TRBJ1-2; TRBD1 might be the D (5 bases). CDR3 DNA sequence: TGCGCCAGCAGCCGGTCTGCGGGGCCTAACTATGGCTACACCTTC. Protein product: CASSRSAGPNYGYTF.